Following are 4 T cell receptor beta chains from one sample sequenced in a study of T cell clonality in common variable immunodeficiency. Sequencing used immunoSEQ multiplex PCR; TCRdb keeps in-frame clones, though not all of them. The repertoire consists of 35,000 to 50,000 clones, none detected only once. Sequenced input: peripheral blood mononuclear cells. Every receptor here comes from a person aged 18 to 75 in good health.

This clone is medium-sized (0.01 to 0.1%) in the sample. The DNA ends 3 residues before the CDR3 does, and the rest of the CDR3 is filled in from the germline J gene. This chain connects TRBV5-1 to TRBJ2-3; D is possibly TRBD1 (5 bases). The V and J ends lost 3 bases and 3 bases respectively, with 17 bases between them. This CDR3 has 16 residues. Germline V gives CDR1 SGHRS, CDR2 YFSETQ. Here the CDR3 reads CASSSQGPSGTDTQYF. CDR3 DNA (partial): TGCGCCAGCAGCTCCCAGGGTCCCTCCGGAACAGATACG.

This clone was observed at least ten times. The read halts 3 residues ahead of the CDR3 end, with the missing end drawn from the germline J gene. The chain couples TRBV11-3 to TRBJ2-7, with D possibly matching TRBD2 (7 bases). V lost 5 bases and J lost 6, with 14 bases in between. This CDR3 has 13 amino acids. Germline V gene lookup returns CDR1 SGHNT and CDR2 YENEEA. The CDR3 bases that were read are TGTGCCAGCAGCAAGTCGGGGGGCCCCGAG. This gives the protein CASSKSGGPE. The CDR3 in full is CASSKSGGPEQYF. Full variable domain (rest looked up from reference TRBV11-3 and TRBJ2-7): EAGVVQSPRYKIIEKKQPVAFWCNPISGHNTLYWYLQNLGQGPELLIRYENEEAVDDSQLPKDRFSAERLKGVDSTLKIQPAELGDSAVYLCASSKSGGPEQYFGPGTRLTVT.

This clone was detected many times. The read halts 3 residues ahead of the CDR3 end, with the missing end drawn from the germline J gene. This chain uses TRBV27 with TRBJ2-1; D perhaps matches TRBD1 (5 bases). V was pared by 6 bases and J by 1 base, with 13 bases between. CDR1 and CDR2 from the germline V gene are MNHEY and SMNVEV (reference sequence). The CDR3 contains 15 residues. The sequenced CDR3 bases are TGTGCCAGCAGGTCCAGGGAAAGTTCCTACAATGAG. As protein: CASRSRESSYNE. The whole CDR3 reads CASRSRESSYNEQFF.

This clone has at least ten counts. The read is 3 residues too short to cover the CDR3 end, so that end is filled in from the germline J gene. The V and J genes are TRBV5-3 and TRBJ1-2; 8 nucleotides agree with TRBD1. TRBV5-3 is placed among ORFs of uncertain function. Trimming removed 8 bases from V and 7 bases from J; junction bases left unmatched: 10. This CDR3 spans 13 amino acids. CDR3 amino acids: CASPFDRGCGYTF. The CDR3 DNA, read in part, is TGTGCCAGTCCCTTCGACAGGGGTTGTGGC.